This T cell receptor beta chain was obtained from a study of T cell responses to AZD1222 COVID-19 vaccine. Findings and caveats of the study: The study found vaccine-associated CD4 TCRs spanning spike, dominant at 160-218 and 743-854. A mostly white British donor set with more females was recruited, and clonal diversity was possibly underestimated.

The CDR3 extends over 14 amino acids. Germline V gene data show CDR1 as SGHKS and CDR2 as YYEKEE (reference sequence). V was clipped by 3 bases and J by 5 bases, with 12 bases between them. Doses given second, at about 4 or about 12 weeks, were pooled. The protocol was immunoSEQ multiplex PCR, while the TCRdb copy is restricted to in-frame clones and leaves out a portion. The table lists over 150,000 clones, approximately 90% of them singletons, with around 1% in the top ten. Of note for this clone: Its antigen is as yet unknown.

V and J are TRBV5-5 and TRBJ2-1; no definite D call. The sample consisted of peripheral blood, taken 28 days after the second AZD1222 dose. The clonotype originates from an adult who received the AZD1222 COVID-19 vaccine. The CDR3, as DNA: TGTGCCAGCAGCTCTTTCAACCCAAACAATGAGCAGTTCTTC. Protein: CASSSFNPNNEQFF.